This TCR beta chain was sequenced in a study of CD8 T cells in Susac syndrome. V dropped 1 base and J dropped 0 bases, with 6 bases sitting between them. Per the germline V gene, CDR1 is LGHNA and CDR2 is YNFKEQ. The CDR3 totals 14 residues. With random hexamers, reverse transcription was performed on roughly 0.5 to 1 ug of RNA. With immunoSEQ multiplex PCR, TCR beta CDR3 was amplified across 54 Vbeta and 13 Jbeta. MiXCR was run by TCRdb on the immunoSEQ multiplex PCR reads, yielding one entry per CDR3 protein. Here the sample spans approximately 110,000 distinct CDR3 sequences, just over 90% being singletons. Through negative isolation, CD4+ and CD8+ T cells were obtained, while TEMRA cells were enriched using FACS.

The TCR was taken from a human donor with multiple sclerosis. V and J are TRBV4-2 and TRBJ1-1, with D hard to call. The sample was CD8+ T cells from PBMCs. The CDR3 region is CASSQAAVNTEAFF. DNA of the CDR3: TGTGCCAGCAGCCAAGCGGCAGTGAACACTGAAGCTTTCTTT.